This T cell receptor (beta chain) was obtained from a study of shared clonotypes between healthy human individuals. Study-wide results and caveats: The sharing of around 5% of naive CD4 clonotypes was seen across several donors.

Original handling: Filtering differed since immunoSEQ provided only junctions, with no quality scores. Sequenced by immunoSEQ multiplex PCR; TCRdb stores in-frame clones only, minus some. V, J and clone size are taken as reported in that table, and D and trimming were inferred from the DNA itself. The data hold some 120,000 clones, with 68% observed a single time. As to this clone: What it binds is unknown.

This CDR3 contains 14 residues. Germline loops: CDR1 SGHDT, CDR2 YYEEEE. The V end lost 0 bases, the J end lost 2 bases, and 9 bases lay between the germline ends. This receptor was taken from a woman between 25 and 40 years old in good health. The chain combines TRBV5-6 with TRBJ2-7; D call uncertain. Material for sequencing was memory CD8+ T cells sorted from blood. Regarding subset: CD45RO+ cells pooled with CCR7-negative TemRA cells. The DNA of the CDR3 is TGTGCCAGCAGCTTGGGGCTGGACCCCTACGAGCAGTACTTC. Its protein is CASSLGLDPYEQYF.